Presented here are 29 T cell receptor beta chains from one specimen sequenced in a study of blood T cells in healthy people across ages. With a J-beta primer mix and a sample-barcoded 5' primer, a second PCR ran roughly 6 to 12 cycles. Each CDR3 protein is one row after TCRdb ran MiXCR on the 5' RACE reads. The table lists 1.5 million or so distinct CDR3 sequences, roughly 45% of them singletons. The source material was blood. The receptors shown here come from a young woman in good health.

The chain is built from TRBV7-9 and TRBJ2-7, with 9 bases lining up with TRBD2. The CDR3 runs 15 residues. V lost 0 bases, J lost 4 bases, and 4 bases stayed unmatched. CDR1 and CDR2 from the germline V gene are SEHNR and FQNEAQ (reference sequence). The CDR3 DNA sequence: TGTGCCAGCAGCTTAGCACAGCGGGAGGAGTACGAGCAGTACTTC. Amino acids: CASSLAQREEYEQYF.

This clonotype has a handful of counts. J is TRBJ2-6 and V is TRBV27, with a weak D call TRBD1 (5 bases). Looked up from germline, CDR1 is MNHEY and CDR2 is SMNVEV (reference sequence). Trimming removed 5 bases from V and 1 base from J, with 21 bases in between. CDR3 length: 19 amino acids. CDR3 residues: CASSLNPLGVNSGANVLTF. CDR3 coding DNA: TGTGCCAGCAGTCTCAACCCGCTAGGGGTCAATTCTGGGGCCAACGTCCTGACTTTC.

The rearrangement uses TRBV4-2 and TRBJ2-7; either TRBD1 or TRBD2 may supply D (5 bases each). The V gene's germline CDR1 is LGHNA and CDR2 YNFKEQ. V lost 0 bases to trimming and J lost 3 bases, with 12 bases between them. The CDR3 loop spans 15 amino acids. DNA for the CDR3: TGTGCCAGCAGCCAAGATTGGGGGAGCCTCTACGAGCAGTACTTC. It encodes CASSQDWGSLYEQYF.

Regarding this clonotype: A junction end diverges from the germline sequence, so it may reflect a read error. The chain carries TRBV5-1 and TRBJ2-7; D may be TRBD1 (5 bases). Germline CDR1 reads SGHRS; CDR2 reads YFSETQ. The CDR3 is 15 residues long. The DNA for the CDR3 is TGCGCCAGCGGCTTGGTGGAAGGGGTAAACAATGAGCAGTACTTC. It translates to CASGLVEGVNNEQYF.

The chain joins TRBV7-9 to TRBJ2-2; possible D gene TRBD2, 5 bases. Germline V gene sequence: CDR1 SEHNR, CDR2 FQNEAQ (reference sequence). Trimming cost V 5 bases and J 0 bases, with 19 bases left between them. This CDR3 spans 18 amino acids. CDR3 in amino acids: CASSPKDFAATNTGELFF. The DNA of the CDR3 is TGTGCCAGCAGCCCAAAGGACTTCGCGGCCACGAACACCGGGGAGCTGTTTTTT.

This clonotype showed up just a few times. This chain joins TRBV7-8 and TRBJ2-1; D ambiguous. This CDR3 region has 13 residues. Per germline, CDR1 SGHVS and CDR2 FQNEAQ. The V and J ends lost 10 bases and 1 base respectively, with 11 bases between them. CDR3 in DNA: TGTGCCACCACCCCGGATTCCTACAATGAGCAGTTCTTC. Its translation is CATTPDSYNEQFF.

The chain uses TRBV6-2 or TRBV6-3 and TRBJ1-2; the D gene is possibly TRBD1 (5 bases). Germline V gene sequence: CDR1 MNHEY, CDR2 SVGEGT. With 10 bases removed from V and 2 bases from J, the gap between germline ends came to 14 bases. This CDR3 region has 13 residues. The CDR3 here is CAIGGGLNYGYTF. The CDR3 DNA reads TGTGCCATCGGGGGAGGGTTGAACTATGGCTACACCTTC.

Remarks on this clonotype: An end of the junction differs from the germline gene, which may be a read error. V is TRBV12-3 or TRBV12-4 and J is TRBJ2-3; TRBD2 might be the D (5 bases). The CDR3 length is 16 residues. CDR3 DNA: TGTGCCAGCAACATAGCTACTAGAGGTGGCACAGACACGCAGTATTTT. It specifies CASNIATRGGTDTQYF.

On this clonotype itself: One end of the junction does not line up with germline, which may come from a read error. V is TRBV2 and J is TRBJ2-3; no firm D call. The germline gives CDR1 SNHLY, CDR2 FYNNEI. This CDR3 spans 15 amino acids. The CDR3 coding sequence is TGTGCCGGCAGCCTCAGCCCTGCTAGCACAGATACGCAGTATTTT. It codes for CAGSLSPASTDTQYF.

This chain links TRBV27 with TRBJ2-3, with D tentatively TRBD1 (6 bases). Germline V lookup: CDR1 MNHEY, CDR2 SMNVEV (reference sequence). V lost 2 bases to trimming and J lost 7 bases, with 19 bases between them. CDR3 length: 16 residues. The DNA of the CDR3 is TGTGCCAGCAGTTTAGCGGTGGGGCAGGGGTTAAATACGCAGTATTTT. Translated, it gives CASSLAVGQGLNTQYF.

The chain links TRBV16 to TRBJ1-1; no firm D call. The germline gives CDR1 KGHSY, CDR2 FQNENV. Trimming shortened V by 1 base and J by 1 base, and 7 bases separated the two germline ends. There are 14 residues in the CDR3. The CDR3 region is CASSQFSANTEAFF. The CDR3, as DNA: TGTGCCAGCAGCCAATTTTCAGCGAACACTGAAGCTTTCTTT.

V is TRBV15 and J is TRBJ2-3; 9 bases fit TRBD1. CDR1 and CDR2 from the germline V gene are LNHNV and YYDKDF (reference sequence). The J segment lost 4 bases and the V segment lost 6 bases, leaving 20 bases of the junction unmatched. This CDR3 has 19 residues. DNA of the CDR3: TGTGCCACCAGACGTTCGGGGGACAGGGCCGAACGTGGGTCAGATACGCAGTATTTT. Its protein product is CATRRSGDRAERGSDTQYF.

The chain combines TRBV28 with TRBJ2-7; no firm D call. Per germline, CDR1 MDHEN and CDR2 SYDVKM. The CDR3 runs 13 residues. Deletions cut 8 bases from V and 4 bases from J, with 15 bases between. The CDR3 sequence is CASHRLVPYEQYF. The DNA for the CDR3 is TGTGCCAGCCATCGGCTAGTCCCATACGAGCAGTACTTC.

V gene TRBV4-2 combines with J gene TRBJ1-1; a possible D gene is TRBD1 (6 bases). The CDR3 runs to 14 residues. Looked up from germline, CDR1 is LGHNA and CDR2 is YNFKEQ. The V and J ends lost 1 base and 4 bases respectively, with 10 bases between them. The CDR3 is CASSQGQEPTEAFF. CDR3 in DNA: TGTGCCAGCAGCCAAGGACAGGAGCCCACTGAAGCTTTCTTT.

V is TRBV4-1 and J is TRBJ2-7, with no clear D. V was trimmed by 1 base and J by 1 base, leaving 17 bases between them. The length of the CDR3 is 17 residues. Germline V CDR1 and CDR2: MGHRA, YSYEKL. CDR3 loop: CASSQVEKGQRSYEQYF. The CDR3 coding sequence is TGCGCCAGCAGCCAAGTCGAGAAGGGTCAGAGGTCCTACGAGCAGTACTTC.

The rearrangement joins TRBV24-1 to TRBJ2-5, with D tentatively TRBD2 (5 bases). The CDR3 is made up of 14 amino acids. CDR1 and CDR2 (germline): KGHDR, SFDVKD. V dropped 0 bases and J dropped 10 bases, with 14 bases sitting between them. CDR3 protein: CATSDLPETGDQYF. The DNA for the CDR3 is TGTGCCACCAGTGATTTGCCGGAAACCGGGGACCAGTACTTC.

This rearrangement joins TRBV21-1 to TRBJ2-7; the DNA was not compared with TRBD1, the D call given in the table. TRBV21-1 is shown as a pseudogene. This CDR3 is 17 amino acids long. The CDR3 DNA is TGTGCCAGCAGCAAAGAGATGCCGGGACAGGACCACTACGAGCAGTACTTC. This translates into CASSKEMPGQDHYEQYF.

CDR3 sequence (DNA): TGCGCCAGCAGCGTGGCAGTGGGGAACACTGAAGCTTTCTTT. This codes for CASSVAVGNTEAFF. The gene calls are TRBV5-1 and TRBJ1-1; D unclear. The CDR3 has 14 residues. V shed 4 bases and J shed 1 base, with 11 bases lying between them. Germline V gives CDR1 SGHRS, CDR2 YFSETQ.

V is TRBV12-3 or TRBV12-4 and J is TRBJ2-1, with TRBD2 matching 9 bases. This CDR3 has 15 amino acids. Trimming took 3 bases from V and 8 from J; bases not matched to a gene: 8. As DNA, the CDR3 is TGTGCCAGCAGTTTTCGGCTAGCGGGAAAGTATGAGCAGTTCTTC. It is translated as CASSFRLAGKYEQFF.

The chain combines TRBV20-1 with TRBJ2-2, with 8 bases aligning to TRBD2. This CDR3 has 22 residues. Trimming cost V 0 bases and J 4 bases; bases outside gene matches: 25. The germline gives CDR1 DFQATT, CDR2 SNEGSKA (reference sequence). CDR3 sequence (DNA): TGCAGTGCTAGAGATTGGGCCGAGAAATCTGGACCGGGGGGGGGATCCACCGGGGAGCTGTTTTTT. It yields the protein CSARDWAEKSGPGGGSTGELFF.

The chain is built from TRBV5-4 and TRBJ2-1; TRBD2 aligns across 8 bases. The DNA end is more similar to TRBJ2-7, so the J call may be wrong. Germline assignment: CDR1 SGHNT and CDR2 YYREEE (reference sequence). The CDR3 has 16 residues. CDR3 sequence reads: CASSLDPGGPAYEQYF. CDR3 sequence (DNA): TGTGCCAGCAGCTTGGATCCGGGGGGGCCTGCCTACGAGCAGTACTTC.

The rearrangement uses TRBV11-2 and TRBJ2-7, with a tentative D call TRBD2 (5 bases). The V gene's germline CDR1 is SGHAT and CDR2 FQNNGV. CDR3 length: 15 amino acids. The V gene lost 1 base and the J gene lost 2 bases, with 12 bases spanning the gap. The CDR3 here is CASSLADGIPYEQYF. For the CDR3, the DNA is TGTGCCAGCAGCTTAGCCGACGGGATTCCCTACGAGCAGTACTTC.

The sample holds a few counts of this clonotype. The CDR3 reads CASSQESSDYSYEQYF. The CDR3 DNA sequence: TGCGCCAGCAGCCAAGAAAGCTCGGATTACTCCTACGAGCAGTACTTC. The chain combines TRBV4-1 with TRBJ2-7; D is uncertain. CDR1 and CDR2 from the germline V gene are MGHRA and YSYEKL. The CDR3 has 16 amino acids. V dropped 0 bases and J dropped 0 bases, with 12 bases sitting between them.

This clonotype was counted a few times. The chain uses TRBV29-1 and TRBJ2-7, with 9 nucleotides matching TRBD1. With 3 bases clipped from V and 4 bases from J, the junction kept 10 bases outside the gene matches. The CDR3 is 15 amino acids. Looked up from germline, CDR1 is SQVTM and CDR2 is ANQGSEA. This CDR3 is CSVERSGQGRYEQYF. The CDR3 bases are TGCAGCGTTGAGAGATCCGGACAGGGGAGGTACGAGCAGTACTTC.

The chain couples TRBV28 to TRBJ1-2, with D maybe TRBD1 (5 bases). This CDR3 spans 13 amino acids. Germline assignment: CDR1 MDHEN and CDR2 SYDVKM. V was pared by 7 bases and J by 5 bases, with 14 bases between. CDR3 loop: CASTLTGGYGYTF. CDR3 nucleotide sequence: TGTGCCAGCACCCTTACCGGGGGGTATGGCTACACCTTC.

This chain uses TRBV21-1 with TRBJ2-3. TRBV21-1 is given as a pseudogene. The CDR3 spans 14 residues. CDR3 DNA: TGTGCCAGCAGGAAAGACAAACGGGCAGATACGCAGTATTTT. It translates to CASRKDKRADTQYF.

The CDR3 coding sequence is TGTGCCAGCAGTTCCCCGGTAAACGAGCAGTACTTC. Translated, it gives CASSSPVNEQYF. J is TRBJ2-5 and V is TRBV12-3 or TRBV12-4; D is unresolved. The last part of the DNA fits TRBJ2-7 better; the J call may be wrong. This CDR3 is built from 12 residues.

J is TRBJ1-1 and V is TRBV12-3 or TRBV12-4; tentative D call: TRBD1 (6 bases). The CDR3 covers 18 residues. V lost 5 bases and J lost 1, with 23 bases in between. CDR3 DNA sequence: TGTGCCAGCAGTGTCGCCCGGGACAAGGGGCAGGAGAACACTGAAGCTTTCTTT. Protein: CASSVARDKGQENTEAFF.

The rearrangement joins TRBV6-5 to TRBJ1-5; possibly TRBD1 for D (6 bases). V dropped 5 bases and J dropped 0 bases, with 14 bases sitting between them. The CDR3 loop spans 16 amino acids. The V gene's germline CDR1 is MNHEY and CDR2 SVGAGI. The CDR3 nucleotides read TGTGCCAGCAGTCTGTCGTGGACAGCTAGCAATCAGCCCCAGCATTTT. Its protein product is CASSLSWTASNQPQHF.